This T cell receptor beta chain was captured by sequencing in a study of T cells in Graves' hyperthyroidism and ophthalmopathy. This CDR3 is 11 amino acids long. CDR1 is GTSNPN, CDR2 SVGIG, per germline (reference sequence). V was pared by 2 bases and J by 6 bases, with 2 bases between. Fresh peripheral blood, 8 to 10 ml, was the source of the PBMCs. This clonotype was found many times. Template material for amplifying TCR beta CDR3 regions consisted of RNA transcripts. The HTBI set primed first-round TCR CDR3 RT-PCR. Using its own MiXCR run on the multiplex PCR reads, TCRdb lists one record per CDR3 protein. This sample carries 300,000 to 450,000 distinct CDR3 sequences, over 11% of them seen once, and the ten largest clones take 8% to 13%.

Sequenced input: blood. The TCR originated in a woman in her sixties or seventies with Graves' hyperthyroidism. The chain recombines TRBV30 with TRBJ1-6; unclear D gene. The CDR3 DNA reads TGTGCCTGGAGTTTTAATTCACCCCTCCACTTT. Its protein product is CAWSFNSPLHF.